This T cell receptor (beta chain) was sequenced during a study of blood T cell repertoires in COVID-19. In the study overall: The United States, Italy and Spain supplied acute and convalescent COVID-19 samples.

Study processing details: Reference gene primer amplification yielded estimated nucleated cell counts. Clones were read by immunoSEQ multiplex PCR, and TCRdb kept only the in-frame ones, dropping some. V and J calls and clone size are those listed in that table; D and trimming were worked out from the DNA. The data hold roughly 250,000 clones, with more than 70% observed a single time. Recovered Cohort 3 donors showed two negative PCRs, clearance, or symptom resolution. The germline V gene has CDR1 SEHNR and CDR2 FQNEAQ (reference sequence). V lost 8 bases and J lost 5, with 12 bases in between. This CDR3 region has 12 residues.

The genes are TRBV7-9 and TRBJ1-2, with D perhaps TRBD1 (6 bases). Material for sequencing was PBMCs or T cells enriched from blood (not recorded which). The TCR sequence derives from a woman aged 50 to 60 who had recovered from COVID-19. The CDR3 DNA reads TGTGCCAGCCAGGGGAGAGCATATGGCTACACCTTC. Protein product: CASQGRAYGYTF.